One sample yielded the 14 T cell receptor beta chains listed below, sequenced in a study of glioma-infiltrating T cells after dendritic cell vaccination. Method: immunoSEQ multiplex PCR; TCRdb's copy keeps in-frame clones and lacks some. The sample lists around 78,000 clones, 75% to 90% seen once, with around 9.3% in the top ten. Time point meaning: after dendritic cell vaccination, including at tumor progression/relapse. The starting material was blood, obtained after dendritic cell vaccination. The receptor set was obtained from a human donor with glioblastoma.

J is TRBJ2-3 and V is TRBV7-2, with D maybe TRBD2 (5 bases). CDR1 is SGHTA, CDR2 FQGNSA, per germline. Trimming removed 2 bases at V and 2 bases at J, with 14 bases between. The CDR3 has 16 residues. CDR3 bases: TGTGCCAGCAGCTTAAGGCGGAAACGGGACACAGATACGCAGTATTTT. This translates into CASSLRRKRDTDTQYF.

The gene calls are TRBV6-4 and TRBJ2-1; 7 nucleotides agree with TRBD1. CDR1 and CDR2 from the germline V gene are MRHNA and SNTAGT. V was clipped by 5 bases and J by 0 bases; unmatched bases: 4. The CDR3 spans 15 residues. The DNA for the CDR3 is TGTGCCAGCAGTCGGGCAGGGGGCTCCTACAATGAGCAGTTCTTC. Its protein product is CASSRAGGSYNEQFF.

This clone has just a few counts. The chain couples TRBV14 to TRBJ1-6; no reliable D call. Germline CDR1 and CDR2: SGHDN and FVKESK. The V gene lost 0 bases and the J gene lost 5 bases, with 11 bases spanning the gap. The CDR3 contains 16 residues. The CDR3 coding sequence is TGTGCCAGCAGCCAAGAAGTGGGCAGGAATAATTCACCCCTCCACTTT. Translating it yields CASSQEVGRNNSPLHF.

This sequence joins TRBV18 and TRBJ2-1, with 7 bases matching TRBD2. J was trimmed by 10 bases and V by 4 bases; bases with no gene match: 19. The CDR3 consists of 17 residues. Germline V gene sequence: CDR1 KGHSH, CDR2 LQKENI. This CDR3 is CASSQRPGLSNNEEQFF. As DNA, the CDR3 is TGTGCCAGCTCACAACGACCGGGACTATCCAACAATGAGGAGCAGTTCTTC.

The V call is TRBV2, the J call TRBJ1-3; 10 positions match TRBD1. The V gene end was trimmed by 3 bases and the J gene end by 7 bases; junction bases not matched to a gene: 3. The CDR3 length is 14 residues. Germline values: CDR1 SNHLY, CDR2 FYNNEI. The CDR3: CASSEGQGRNTIYF. CDR3 DNA sequence: TGTGCCAGCAGTGAGGGACAGGGGAGGAACACCATATATTTT. Full variable domain (rest looked up from reference TRBV2 and TRBJ1-3): EPEVTQTPSHQVTQMGQEVILRCVPISNHLYFYWYRQILGQKVEFLVSFYNNEISEKSEIFDDQFSVERPDGSNFTLKIRSTKLEDSAMYFCASSEGQGRNTIYFGEGSWLTVV.

The V call is TRBV6-6, the J call TRBJ2-3; tentatively, D is TRBD1 (6 bases). V lost 8 bases and J lost 2, with 17 bases in between. CDR1 MNHNY and CDR2 SVGAGI come from the germline V gene (reference sequence). The CDR3 covers 15 residues. The CDR3 coding sequence is TGTGCCAGCTCGAGGGGAACAGGGCACACAGATACGCAGTATTTT. It specifies CASSRGTGHTDTQYF.

The chain employs TRBV14 and TRBJ2-2, with 9 bases that match TRBD2. The CDR3 runs 16 residues. Losses at the gene ends were 4 bases for V and 6 bases for J; bases not matched to a gene: 9. Germline V gene lookup returns CDR1 SGHDN and CDR2 FVKESK. The CDR3 here is CASSLLLAGLSGELFF. The CDR3 coding sequence is TGTGCCAGCAGCCTCCTTCTAGCGGGACTGTCCGGGGAGCTGTTTTTT.

The chain joins TRBV7-3 to TRBJ2-3; D perhaps matches TRBD1 (6 bases). Trimming left V 5 bases short and J 1 base short, with 13 bases between. This CDR3 is 15 amino acids long. In germline, CDR1 is SGHTA, CDR2 FQGTGA. CDR3 in amino acids: CASSPRQGRTDTQYF. The DNA for the CDR3 is TGTGCCAGCAGCCCCCGCCAGGGGCGCACAGATACGCAGTATTTT.

Only a few counts were recorded for this clone. This chain uses TRBV5-6 with TRBJ1-6, with D tentatively TRBD1 (6 bases). V lost 4 bases and J lost 6, with 11 bases in between. This CDR3 has 14 residues. Per the germline V gene, CDR1 is SGHDT and CDR2 is YYEEEE. The CDR3 region has the DNA TGTGCCAGCAGCCTGACAGGAATTAATTCACCCCTCCACTTT. It yields the protein CASSLTGINSPLHF.

The rearrangement joins TRBV6-5 to TRBJ2-1, with D possibly matching TRBD2 (6 bases). CDR1 is MNHEY, CDR2 SVGAGI, per germline. Trimming cost V 7 bases and J 0 bases, with 7 bases left between them. The CDR3 length is 13 residues. Here the CDR3 reads CASKEGSYNEQFF. The CDR3 nucleotides are TGTGCCAGCAAGGAGGGCTCCTACAATGAGCAGTTCTTC.

The chain combines TRBV7-9 with TRBJ2-3; a possible D gene is TRBD2 (6 bases). Looked up from germline, CDR1 is SEHNR and CDR2 is FQNEAQ (reference sequence). The V end was cut by 2 bases, the J end by 0 bases, with 9 bases between. The CDR3 consists of 15 residues. The CDR3 DNA follows: TGTGCCAGCAGCTTACTGGGGACTAGCACAGATACGCAGTATTTT. It translates to CASSLLGTSTDTQYF. Drawing the rest from reference TRBV7-9 and TRBJ2-3, the complete variable domain is DTGVSQNPRHKITKRGQNVTFRCDPISEHNRLYWYRQTLGQGPEFLTYFQNEAQLEKSRLLSDRFSAERPKGSFSTLEIQRTEQGDSAMYLCASSLLGTSTDTQYFGPGTRLTVL.

V is TRBV28 and J is TRBJ2-1, with D possibly matching TRBD2 (6 bases). This CDR3 region has 13 residues. Germline lookup yields CDR1 MDHEN and CDR2 SYDVKM. V was trimmed by 1 base and J by 8 bases, leaving 9 bases between them. The CDR3 loop reads CASSLLGEDEQFF. In DNA, the CDR3 is TGTGCCAGCAGTTTATTGGGGGAGGATGAGCAGTTCTTC. Looking up the rest from reference TRBV28 and TRBJ2-1 gives the full variable domain: DVKVTQSSRYLVKRTGEKVFLECVQDMDHENMFWYRQDPGLGLRLIYFSYDVKMKEKGDIPEGYSVSREKKERFSLILESASTNQTSMYLCASSLLGEDEQFFGPGTRLTVL.

V gene TRBV6-5 combines with J gene TRBJ1-2; 8 bases map to TRBD1. In germline, CDR1 is MNHEY, CDR2 SVGAGI. The CDR3 has 15 residues. Trimming at V came to 0 bases and at J to 3 bases, leaving 3 bases not matched to a gene. CDR3: CASSYSVDRDYGYTF. As DNA, the CDR3 is TGTGCCAGCAGTTACTCTGTGGACAGGGACTATGGCTACACCTTC.

The chain carries TRBV11-2 and TRBJ2-3; no definite D call. Trimming took off 2 bases at V and 2 bases at J, with 8 bases between the two ends. CDR1 and CDR2 (germline): SGHAT, FQNNGV. The CDR3 sequence is 14 residues long. The CDR3 is CASSLQAPTDTQYF. CDR3 DNA: TGTGCCAGCAGCTTACAAGCTCCCACAGATACGCAGTATTTT.